The present T cell receptor beta chain was sequenced within a study of cytomegalovirus exposure and HLA in healthy donors. Trimming stripped 2 bases from V and 2 bases from J, with 10 bases between. The CDR3 is 14 amino acids. Per the germline V gene, CDR1 is SGHVS and CDR2 is FQNEAQ. Primers for the PCR totalled 60 Vbeta and 13 Jbeta. Repertoires were generated with immunoSEQ multiplex PCR, while TCRdb's copy carries only in-frame clones and drops some. The table lists fewer than 55,000 clones, approximately 57% of them singletons. The clonotype comes from a man aged 55 to 70 in good health and CMV-seropositive. Specimen: PBMCs. The gene calls are TRBV7-8 and TRBJ2-7; D call uncertain. The CDR3 nucleotides are TGTGCCAGCAGCTTATTCGCTAGAACCTACGAGCAGTACTTC. This sequence encodes CASSLFARTYEQYF.